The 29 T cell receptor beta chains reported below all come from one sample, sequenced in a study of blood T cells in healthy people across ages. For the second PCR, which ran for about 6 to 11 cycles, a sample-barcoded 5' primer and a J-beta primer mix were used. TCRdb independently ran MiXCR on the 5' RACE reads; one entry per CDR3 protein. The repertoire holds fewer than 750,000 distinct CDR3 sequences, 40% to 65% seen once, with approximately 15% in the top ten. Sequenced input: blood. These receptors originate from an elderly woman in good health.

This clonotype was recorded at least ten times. The CDR3 protein is CASSLNWAYEQYF. The CDR3 nucleotides read TGTGCCAGCAGCCTGAACTGGGCGTACGAGCAGTACTTC. The gene calls are TRBV6-5 and TRBJ2-7; D is unclear. This CDR3 region has 13 residues. Germline loops: CDR1 MNHEY, CDR2 SVGAGI. Trimming removed 6 bases at V and 4 bases at J, with 13 bases between.

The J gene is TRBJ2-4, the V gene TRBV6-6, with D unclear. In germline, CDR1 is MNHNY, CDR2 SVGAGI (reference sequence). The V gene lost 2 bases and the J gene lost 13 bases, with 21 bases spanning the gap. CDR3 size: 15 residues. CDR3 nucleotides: TGTGCCAGCAGTTACCACCTAACGAGCTCCTACGGGCAGTACTTC. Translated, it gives CASSYHLTSSYGQYF.

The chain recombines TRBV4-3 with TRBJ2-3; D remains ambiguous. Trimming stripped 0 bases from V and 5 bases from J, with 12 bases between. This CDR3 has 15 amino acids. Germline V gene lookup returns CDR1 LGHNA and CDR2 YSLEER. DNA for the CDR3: TGCGCCAGCAGCCAAGAGAGGCAGTTTGTAGATACGCAGTATTTT. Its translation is CASSQERQFVDTQYF.

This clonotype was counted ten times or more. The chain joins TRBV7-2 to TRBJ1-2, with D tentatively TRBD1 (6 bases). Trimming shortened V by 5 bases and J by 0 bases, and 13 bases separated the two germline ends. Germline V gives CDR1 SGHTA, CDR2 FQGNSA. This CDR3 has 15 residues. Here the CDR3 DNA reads TGTGCCAGCAGCCCAAGGGGGGGTGCTAACTATGGCTACACCTTC. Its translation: CASSPRGGANYGYTF.

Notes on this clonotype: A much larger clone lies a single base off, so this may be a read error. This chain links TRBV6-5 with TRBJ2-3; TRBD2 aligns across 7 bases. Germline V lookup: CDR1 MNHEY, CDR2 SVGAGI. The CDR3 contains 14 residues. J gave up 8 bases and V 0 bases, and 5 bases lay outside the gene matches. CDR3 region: CASSYSYPGGTQYF. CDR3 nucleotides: TGTGCCAGCAGTTACTCTTACCCGGGAGGTACGCAGTATTTT.

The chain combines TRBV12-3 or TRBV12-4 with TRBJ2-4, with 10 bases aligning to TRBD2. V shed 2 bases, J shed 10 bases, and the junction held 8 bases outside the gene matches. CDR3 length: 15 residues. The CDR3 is CASSLMSSGSCIQYF. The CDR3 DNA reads TGTGCCAGCAGTTTAATGTCTAGCGGGAGTTGTATTCAGTACTTC.

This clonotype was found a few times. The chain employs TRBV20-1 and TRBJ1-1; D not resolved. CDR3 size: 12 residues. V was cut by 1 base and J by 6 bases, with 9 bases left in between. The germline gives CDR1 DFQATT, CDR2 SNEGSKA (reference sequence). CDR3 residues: CSARGGQAEAFF. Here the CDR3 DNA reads TGCAGTGCTAGAGGAGGCCAGGCTGAAGCTTTCTTT.

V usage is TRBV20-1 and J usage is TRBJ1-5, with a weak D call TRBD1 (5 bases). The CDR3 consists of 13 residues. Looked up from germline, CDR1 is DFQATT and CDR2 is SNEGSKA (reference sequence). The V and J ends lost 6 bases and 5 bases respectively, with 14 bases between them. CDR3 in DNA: TGCAGTGCCCCACCAGGGCGGGATCAGCCCCAGCATTTT. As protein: CSAPPGRDQPQHF.

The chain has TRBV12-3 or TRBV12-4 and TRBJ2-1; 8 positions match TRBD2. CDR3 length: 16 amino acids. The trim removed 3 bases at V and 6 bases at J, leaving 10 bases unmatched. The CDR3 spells CASSFFSGDGVNEQFF. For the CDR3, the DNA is TGTGCCAGCAGTTTCTTTAGCGGGGATGGGGTCAATGAGCAGTTCTTC.

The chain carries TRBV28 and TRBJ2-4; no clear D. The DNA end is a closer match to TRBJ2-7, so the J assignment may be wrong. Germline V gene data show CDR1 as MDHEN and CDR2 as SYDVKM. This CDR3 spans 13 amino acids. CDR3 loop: CASSRQDHYEQYF. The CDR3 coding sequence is TGTGCCAGCAGCCGCCAGGATCACTACGAGCAGTACTTC.

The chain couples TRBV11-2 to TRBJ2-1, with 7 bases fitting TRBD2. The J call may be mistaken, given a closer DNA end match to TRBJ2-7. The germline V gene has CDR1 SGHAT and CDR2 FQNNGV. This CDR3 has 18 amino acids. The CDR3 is CASSFRWSGTPSYNEQYF. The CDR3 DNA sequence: TGTGCCAGCAGCTTCAGGTGGAGCGGGACCCCCTCCTACAATGAGCAGTACTTC.

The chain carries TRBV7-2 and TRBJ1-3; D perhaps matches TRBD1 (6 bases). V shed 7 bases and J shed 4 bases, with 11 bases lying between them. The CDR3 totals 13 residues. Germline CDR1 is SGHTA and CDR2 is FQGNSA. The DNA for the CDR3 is TGTGCCAGCACCACAGGGTCCGGAAACACCATATATTTT. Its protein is CASTTGSGNTIYF.

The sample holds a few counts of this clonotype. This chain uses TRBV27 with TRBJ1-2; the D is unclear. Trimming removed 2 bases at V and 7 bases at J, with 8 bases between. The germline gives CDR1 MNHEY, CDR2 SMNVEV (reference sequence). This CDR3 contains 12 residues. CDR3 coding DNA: TGTGCCAGCAGTTTACCGGGAACTGGCTACACCTTC. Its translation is CASSLPGTGYTF.

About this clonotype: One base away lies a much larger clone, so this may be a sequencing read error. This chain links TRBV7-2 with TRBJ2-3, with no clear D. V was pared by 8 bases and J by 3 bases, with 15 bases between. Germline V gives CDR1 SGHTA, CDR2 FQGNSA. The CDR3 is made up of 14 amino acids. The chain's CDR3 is CASGHSVGTDTQYF. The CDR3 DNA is TGTGCCAGCGGCCATTCAGTGGGTACAGATACGCAGTATTTT.

Here the CDR3 reads CASSPGTVEAFF. As DNA, the CDR3 is TGTGCCAGCAGTCCGGGGACAGTTGAAGCTTTCTTT. The chain has TRBV6-5 and TRBJ1-1; 7 bases are a match to TRBD1. The V gene's germline CDR1 is MNHEY and CDR2 SVGAGI. With V trimmed by 5 bases and J by 7 bases, 4 bases remained unmatched. CDR3 length equals 12 residues.

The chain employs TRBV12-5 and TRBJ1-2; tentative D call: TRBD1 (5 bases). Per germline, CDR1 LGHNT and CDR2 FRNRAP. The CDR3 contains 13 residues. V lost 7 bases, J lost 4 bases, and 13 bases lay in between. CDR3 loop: CASAPGRGYGYTF. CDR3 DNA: TGTGCTAGTGCGCCGGGGCGAGGCTATGGCTACACCTTC.

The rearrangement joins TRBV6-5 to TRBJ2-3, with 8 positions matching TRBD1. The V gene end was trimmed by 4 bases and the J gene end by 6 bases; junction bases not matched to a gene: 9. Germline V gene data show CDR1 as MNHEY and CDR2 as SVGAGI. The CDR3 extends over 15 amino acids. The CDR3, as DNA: TGTGCCAGCAGTTCCTGGGACAGGTCGAGGGATACGCAGTATTTT. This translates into CASSSWDRSRDTQYF.

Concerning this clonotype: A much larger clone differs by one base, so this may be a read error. The CDR3 DNA reads as TGCAGTGCTACTAGAGCCAGGCTAGAGGAGACCCAGTACTTC. Its protein product is CSATRARLEETQYF. This chain uses TRBV20-1 with TRBJ2-5, with unresolved D. This CDR3 is built from 14 residues. Germline-derived CDR1 and CDR2 are DFQATT and SNEGSKA (reference sequence). The V gene lost 4 bases and the J gene lost 5 bases, with 17 bases spanning the gap.

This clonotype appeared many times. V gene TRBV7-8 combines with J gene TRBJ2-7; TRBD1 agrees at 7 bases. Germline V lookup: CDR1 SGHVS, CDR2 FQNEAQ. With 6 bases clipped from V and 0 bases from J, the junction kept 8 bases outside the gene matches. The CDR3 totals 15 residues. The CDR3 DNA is TGTGCCAGCAGGTTTCGACAGGGCGTCTCCTACGAGCAGTACTTC. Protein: CASRFRQGVSYEQYF.

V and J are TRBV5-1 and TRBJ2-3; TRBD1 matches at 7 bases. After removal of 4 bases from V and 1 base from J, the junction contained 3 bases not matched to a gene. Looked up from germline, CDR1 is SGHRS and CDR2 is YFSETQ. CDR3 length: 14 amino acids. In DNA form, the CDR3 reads TGCGCCAGCAGCGGGGACAGTCGCACAGATACGCAGTATTTT. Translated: CASSGDSRTDTQYF.

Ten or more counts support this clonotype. The CDR3 spells CASSPQTGGIIEQYF. CDR3 sequence (DNA): TGTGCCAGCAGTCCTCAGACAGGGGGCATTATCGAGCAGTACTTC. This sequence joins TRBV12-3 or TRBV12-4 and TRBJ2-7; 10 bases fit TRBD1. V was clipped by 5 bases and J by 6 bases; unmatched bases: 10. This CDR3 is built from 15 residues.

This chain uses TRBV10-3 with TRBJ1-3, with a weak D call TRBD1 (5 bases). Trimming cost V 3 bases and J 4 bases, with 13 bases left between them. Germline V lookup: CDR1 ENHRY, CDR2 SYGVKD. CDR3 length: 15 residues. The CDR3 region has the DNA TGTGCCATCAGTGACCCGGGGCTATCCGGAAACACCATATATTTT. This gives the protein CAISDPGLSGNTIYF.

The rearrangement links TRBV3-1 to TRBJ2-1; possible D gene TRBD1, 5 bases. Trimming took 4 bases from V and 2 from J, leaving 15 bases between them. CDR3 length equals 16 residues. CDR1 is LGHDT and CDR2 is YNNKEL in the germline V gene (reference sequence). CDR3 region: CASSRQGVGAYNEQFF. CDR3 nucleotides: TGTGCCAGCAGCCGACAAGGGGTGGGCGCCTACAATGAGCAGTTCTTC.

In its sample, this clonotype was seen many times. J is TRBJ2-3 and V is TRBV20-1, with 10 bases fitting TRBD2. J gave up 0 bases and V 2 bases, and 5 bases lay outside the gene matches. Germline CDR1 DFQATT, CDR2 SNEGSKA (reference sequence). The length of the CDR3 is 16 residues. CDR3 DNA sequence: TGCAGTGCTAGACCCCTAGCGGGAGTTAGCACAGATACGCAGTATTTT. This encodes CSARPLAGVSTDTQYF.

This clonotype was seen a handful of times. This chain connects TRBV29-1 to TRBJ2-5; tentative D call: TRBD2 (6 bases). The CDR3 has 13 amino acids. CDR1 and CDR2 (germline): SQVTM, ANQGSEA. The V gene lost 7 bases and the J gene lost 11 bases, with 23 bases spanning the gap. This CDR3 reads CSARGDSYNEQYF. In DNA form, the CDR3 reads TGCAGCGCCCGAGGGGACTCTTACAATGAGCAGTACTTC.

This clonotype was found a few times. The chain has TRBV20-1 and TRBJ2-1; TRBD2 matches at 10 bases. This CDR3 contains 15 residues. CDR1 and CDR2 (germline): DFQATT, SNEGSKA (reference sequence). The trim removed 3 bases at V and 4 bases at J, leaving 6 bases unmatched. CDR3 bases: TGCAGTGCTAGGGGCCCTAGCGGGGGATACAATGAGCAGTTCTTC. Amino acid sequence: CSARGPSGGYNEQFF.

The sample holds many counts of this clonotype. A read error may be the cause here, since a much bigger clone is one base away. The CDR3 loop reads CASSSGWGNYNEQYF. The CDR3 DNA sequence: TGTGCCAGCAGTTCCGGGTGGGGGAACTACAATGAGCAGTACTTC. The J gene is TRBJ2-1, the V gene TRBV6-4; perhaps D is TRBD1 or TRBD2 (5 bases each). The last part of the DNA fits TRBJ2-7 better; the J call may be wrong. Per the germline V gene, CDR1 is MRHNA and CDR2 is SNTAGT. The CDR3 is 15 residues long.

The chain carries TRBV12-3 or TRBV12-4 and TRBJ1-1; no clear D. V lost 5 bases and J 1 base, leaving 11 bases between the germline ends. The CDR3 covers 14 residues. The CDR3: CASSVSRPNTEAFF. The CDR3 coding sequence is TGTGCCAGCAGTGTAAGCCGACCGAACACTGAAGCTTTCTTT.

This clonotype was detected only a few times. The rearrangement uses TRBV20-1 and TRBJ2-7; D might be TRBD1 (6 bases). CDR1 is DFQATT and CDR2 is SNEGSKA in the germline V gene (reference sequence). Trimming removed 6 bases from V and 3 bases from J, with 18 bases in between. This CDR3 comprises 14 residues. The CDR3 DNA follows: TGCAGTGCAACTTCCGACAGGATCCTCTACGAGCAGTACTTC. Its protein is CSATSDRILYEQYF.